These 31 T cell receptor beta chains came from one sample sequenced in a study of cytomegalovirus exposure and HLA in healthy donors (dated by TCRdb to the late 2010s). Libraries were made using the immunoSEQ multiplex PCR assay. TCRdb obtained this table from immuneACCESS and retained in-frame rearrangements with V and J assigned. These tables miss some clones; where compared with another copy, unresolved V genes account for less than half of the shortfall, and the remainder is unexplained. For this sample the table gives tens of thousands of clones, of which 92% were detected only once. The ten largest clonotypes hold about 5% of the sample. The source material was PBMCs. These receptors originate from a man between 18 and 29 years old in good health and CMV-seropositive.

V usage is TRBV19 and J usage is TRBJ2-2; 9 bases match TRBD1. Losses at the gene ends were 10 bases for V and 5 bases for J; bases not matched to a gene: 11. Germline V gene lookup returns CDR1 LNHDA and CDR2 SQIVND (reference sequence). This CDR3 is 15 amino acids long. CDR3 residues: CATTDRGAVTGELFF. The DNA of the CDR3 is TGTGCCACTACAGACAGGGGGGCCGTAACCGGGGAGCTGTTTTTT.

The rearrangement links TRBV4-2 to TRBJ2-2; 7 bases agree with TRBD2. The CDR3 has 16 amino acids. V trimming: 0 bases; J trimming: 5 bases; junction bases outside the gene matches: 6. The germline V gene encodes CDR1 LGHNA and CDR2 YNFKEQ. CDR3 protein: CASSQDAGVSTGELFF. The DNA for the CDR3 is TGTGCCAGCAGCCAAGATGCGGGAGTATCGACCGGGGAGCTGTTTTTT.

This clone is labeled medium-sized (0.01 to 0.1%). V usage is TRBV10-1 and J usage is TRBJ1-1; D remains ambiguous. Germline V gene data show CDR1 as WNHNN and CDR2 as SYGVQD (reference sequence). This CDR3 region has 12 residues. V lost 6 bases to trimming and J lost 2 bases, with 7 bases between them. The DNA of the CDR3 is TGCGCCAGCAGGATTCTAAACACTGAAGCTTTCTTT. Its protein is CASRILNTEAFF.

The V call is TRBV11-3, the J call TRBJ2-1; tentatively, D is TRBD1 (5 bases). Between the trimmed V and J ends, which lost 3 bases and 6 bases, there was a span of 12 bases. Germline CDR1 and CDR2: SGHNT and YENEEA. This CDR3 is 14 amino acids long. CDR3 sequence: CASSLSATVNEQFF. In DNA, the CDR3 is TGTGCCAGCAGCTTGTCGGCGACAGTCAATGAGCAGTTCTTC. Drawing the rest from reference TRBV11-3 and TRBJ2-1, the complete variable domain is EAGVVQSPRYKIIEKKQPVAFWCNPISGHNTLYWYLQNLGQGPELLIRYENEEAVDDSQLPKDRFSAERLKGVDSTLKIQPAELGDSAVYLCASSLSATVNEQFFGPGTRLTVL.

The chain has TRBV18 and TRBJ1-4; D is perhaps TRBD1 (5 bases). V lost 3 bases to trimming and J lost 0 bases, with 11 bases between them. The germline V gene encodes CDR1 KGHSH and CDR2 LQKENI. There are 16 residues in the CDR3. CDR3: CASSPKGIATNEKLFF. CDR3 DNA sequence: TGTGCCAGCTCACCGAAGGGGATAGCAACTAATGAAAAACTGTTTTTT.

This clone was detected only once. This chain connects TRBV11-2 to TRBJ2-1; 9 positions match TRBD2. The CDR3 is 15 amino acids. The germline gives CDR1 SGHAT, CDR2 FQNNGV. Trimming cost V 0 bases and J 4 bases; bases outside gene matches: 1. Here the CDR3 reads CASSLDLAGYNEQFF. The CDR3 DNA sequence: TGTGCCAGCAGCTTAGACCTAGCGGGGTACAATGAGCAGTTCTTC.

The V call is TRBV4-1, the J call TRBJ1-2; the match to TRBD1 covers 11 bases. With V trimmed by 3 bases and J by 8 bases, 11 bases remained unmatched. Germline CDR1 MGHRA, CDR2 YSYEKL. CDR3 length: 16 residues. The CDR3 coding sequence is TGCGCCAGCAGCCACTTTCCCGGACAGGGGGCTGAAGGCTACACCTTC. Protein product: CASSHFPGQGAEGYTF.

The V call is TRBV2, the J call TRBJ2-1, with 7 bases aligning to TRBD2. The CDR3 runs to 13 residues. CDR1 SNHLY and CDR2 FYNNEI come from the germline V gene. The junction had 7 bases not matched to a gene; V was cut back by 5 bases and J by 9 bases. The DNA of the CDR3 is TGTGCCAGCAGTCCTAGCGGATTGGCTGAGCAGTTCTTC. It specifies CASSPSGLAEQFF.

The chain couples TRBV7-9 to TRBJ2-1; 9 bases align to TRBD1. V was pared by 4 bases and J by 15 bases, with 25 bases of the junction left unmatched. Germline CDR1 is SEHNR and CDR2 is FQNEAQ (reference sequence). The CDR3 covers 18 residues. The CDR3 reads CASSWGDRALSGPRVGFF. CDR3 in DNA: TGTGCCAGCAGCTGGGGGGACAGGGCTTTAAGCGGGCCCAGAGTAGGGTTCTTC.

CDR3 bases: TGTGCCTTAACAGGGGGCAGGTACAATGAGCAGTTCTTC. Translating it yields CALTGGRYNEQFF. The chain combines TRBV30 with TRBJ2-1; TRBD1 aligns across 9 bases. CDR3 size: 13 residues. Germline assignment: CDR1 GTSNPN and CDR2 SVGIG (reference sequence). V shed 7 bases, J shed 4 bases, and the junction held 5 bases outside the gene matches.

V usage is TRBV28 and J usage is TRBJ2-3; 7 bases are shared with TRBD2. The V gene end was trimmed by 3 bases and the J gene end by 5 bases; junction bases not matched to a gene: 11. The germline gives CDR1 MDHEN, CDR2 SYDVKM. The CDR3 consists of 16 residues. Here the CDR3 DNA reads TGTGCCAGCAGTTTTACTAGCGCAAGTCTTCTAGATACGCAGTATTTT. The encoded protein is CASSFTSASLLDTQYF.

V usage is TRBV7-9 and J usage is TRBJ1-5; D is ambiguous. Between the trimmed V and J ends, which lost 2 bases and 4 bases, there was a span of 9 bases. Germline CDR1 reads SEHNR; CDR2 reads FQNEAQ (reference sequence). CDR3 length equals 14 residues. The CDR3 DNA sequence: TGTGCCAGCAGCTTATCTACAGCTAATCAGCCCCAGCATTTT. Translation: CASSLSTANQPQHF.

The rearrangement joins TRBV30 to TRBJ1-5; possibly TRBD1 for D (5 bases). Between the trimmed V and J ends, which lost 2 bases and 2 bases, there was a span of 16 bases. The CDR3 has 16 residues. The germline V gene has CDR1 GTSNPN and CDR2 SVGIG (reference sequence). The DNA for the CDR3 is TGTGCCTGGAGTACTCCAGGGAATTGGGGCAATCAGCCCCAGCATTTT. It specifies CAWSTPGNWGNQPQHF. Looking up the rest from reference TRBV30 and TRBJ1-5 gives the full variable domain: SQTIHQWPATLVQPVGSPLSLECTVEGTSNPNLYWYRQAAGRGLQLLFYSVGIGQISSEVPQNLSASRPQDRQFILSSKKLLLSDSGFYLCAWSTPGNWGNQPQHFGDGTRLSIL.

V is TRBV10-3 and J is TRBJ2-7; no clear D gene. Between the trimmed V and J ends, which lost 3 bases and 0 bases, there was a span of 12 bases. Germline CDR1 and CDR2: ENHRY and SYGVKD. The CDR3 runs 15 residues. For the CDR3, the DNA is TGTGCCATCAGTGATTCCGGCAGACACTCCTACGAGCAGTACTTC. As protein: CAISDSGRHSYEQYF.

The V and J genes are TRBV30 and TRBJ1-4, with 7 bases that match TRBD1. V lost 5 bases to trimming and J lost 2 bases; unmatched junction nucleotides: 8. Per germline, CDR1 GTSNPN and CDR2 SVGIG (reference sequence). The CDR3 consists of 15 residues. CDR3 coding DNA: TGTGCCTGGGATACAGGGGATTTGACTAATGAAAAACTGTTTTTT. Its translation is CAWDTGDLTNEKLFF.

The chain employs TRBV7-8 and TRBJ1-5; 11 bases fit TRBD1. The J segment lost 1 base and the V segment lost 1 base, leaving 15 bases of the junction unmatched. Per germline, CDR1 SGHVS and CDR2 FQNEAQ. There are 21 residues in the CDR3. This chain's CDR3 is CASSLDSGTGGLTGSNQPQHF. CDR3 DNA sequence: TGTGCCAGCAGCTTAGACTCCGGGACAGGGGGTTTAACGGGGAGCAATCAGCCCCAGCATTTT. The full variable domain, completed using reference TRBV7-8 and TRBJ1-5, is GAGVSQSPRYKVAKRGQDVALRCDPISGHVSLFWYQQALGQGPEFLTYFQNEAQLDKSGLPSDRFFAERPEGSVSTLKIQRTQQEDSAVYLCASSLDSGTGGLTGSNQPQHFGDGTRLSIL.

The chain links TRBV2 to TRBJ2-1; TRBD2 matches 13 bases. Losses at the gene ends were 6 bases for V and 9 bases for J; bases not matched to a gene: 8. This CDR3 region has 15 residues. Germline values: CDR1 SNHLY, CDR2 FYNNEI. The CDR3 loop is CASSRTSGSLGEQFF. The CDR3 region has the DNA TGTGCCAGCAGCAGGACTAGCGGGAGTCTTGGTGAGCAGTTCTTC. The full variable domain, completed using reference TRBV2 and TRBJ2-1, is EPEVTQTPSHQVTQMGQEVILRCVPISNHLYFYWYRQILGQKVEFLVSFYNNEISEKSEIFDDQFSVERPDGSNFTLKIRSTKLEDSAMYFCASSRTSGSLGEQFFGPGTRLTVL.

V usage is TRBV9 and J usage is TRBJ2-2; tentative D call: TRBD2 (5 bases). V was trimmed by 4 bases and J by 6 bases, leaving 16 bases between them. CDR3 length: 15 residues. Germline CDR1 is SGDLS and CDR2 is YYNGEE. The CDR3 DNA is TGTGCCAGCAGCCTCCCTACGGGGTTCTCCGGGGAGCTGTTTTTT. Translation: CASSLPTGFSGELFF.

V gene TRBV28 combines with J gene TRBJ1-5, with 7 bases identical to TRBD1. The V gene end was trimmed by 2 bases and the J gene end by 6 bases; junction bases not matched to a gene: 7. The CDR3 is 15 amino acids. Germline-derived CDR1 and CDR2 are MDHEN and SYDVKM. CDR3 DNA: TGTGCCAGCAGTTTAAACAGGGGATCGGGTCAGCCCCAGCATTTT. Its translation: CASSLNRGSGQPQHF. Filled out from reference TRBV28 and TRBJ1-5, the complete variable domain reads DVKVTQSSRYLVKRTGEKVFLECVQDMDHENMFWYRQDPGLGLRLIYFSYDVKMKEKGDIPEGYSVSREKKERFSLILESASTNQTSMYLCASSLNRGSGQPQHFGDGTRLSIL.

The chain uses TRBV5-4 and TRBJ2-3; 9 nucleotides match TRBD1. The junction had 10 bases not matched to a gene; V was cut back by 4 bases and J by 4 bases. The CDR3 spans 16 residues. CDR1 is SGHNT and CDR2 is YYREEE in the germline V gene (reference sequence). As DNA, the CDR3 is TGTGCCAGCAGCGGAGGGGGACAGGGCGCGTCAGATACGCAGTATTTT. Its translation: CASSGGGQGASDTQYF. The full variable domain, in which reference TRBV5-4 and TRBJ2-3 provide the parts outside the CDR3, is ETGVTQSPTHLIKTRGQQVTLRCSSQSGHNTVSWYQQALGQGPQFIFQYYREEENGRGNFPPRFSGLQFPNYSSELNVNALELDDSALYLCASSGGGQGASDTQYFGPGTRLTVL.

The V and J genes are TRBV28 and TRBJ2-4, with TRBD1 as a possible D gene (5 bases). CDR3 length: 13 residues. CDR1 and CDR2 (germline): MDHEN, SYDVKM. The V end lost 7 bases, the J end lost 0 bases, and 7 bases lay between the germline ends. DNA of the CDR3: TGTGCCAGCATAGACAGAGCCAAAAACATTCAGTACTTC. Translation: CASIDRAKNIQYF.

This clone was seen a handful of times. The chain recombines TRBV6-1 with TRBJ2-5; the D gene is possibly TRBD2 (5 bases). The V and J ends lost 8 bases and 5 bases respectively, with 15 bases between them. CDR1 is MNHNS and CDR2 is SASEGT in the germline V gene. The CDR3 has 13 amino acids. The CDR3 coding sequence is TGTGCCAGCTTACGCGGGTTAGGGGAGACCCAGTACTTC. It encodes CASLRGLGETQYF.

The rearrangement uses TRBV19 and TRBJ1-1; D possibly corresponds to TRBD1 (5 bases). Germline CDR1 reads LNHDA; CDR2 reads SQIVND (reference sequence). This CDR3 region has 14 residues. Trimming took 10 bases from V and 1 from J, leaving 16 bases between them. Written as DNA, the CDR3 is TGTGCCACCTCCGCGGGGGTGAAGAACACTGAAGCTTTCTTT. Translating gives CATSAGVKNTEAFF.

The chain has TRBV5-6 and TRBJ1-4; D remains unclear. There are 13 residues in the CDR3. V shed 0 bases and J shed 3 bases, with 3 bases lying between them. CDR1 SGHDT and CDR2 YYEEEE come from the germline V gene. The CDR3 reads CASSLVSNEKLFF. The DNA for the CDR3 is TGTGCCAGCAGCTTGGTATCTAATGAAAAACTGTTTTTT.

V gene TRBV6-5 combines with J gene TRBJ1-1; D not resolved. The germline CDR1 and CDR2 sequences are MNHEY and SVGAGI. The length of the CDR3 is 13 residues. Trimming took off 2 bases at V and 4 bases at J, with 8 bases between the two ends. The CDR3: CASSYRVGTEAFF. In DNA, the CDR3 is TGTGCCAGCAGTTACCGGGTGGGCACTGAAGCTTTCTTT.

V is TRBV5-1 and J is TRBJ2-3; D might be TRBD1 (6 bases). The germline CDR1 and CDR2 sequences are SGHRS and YFSETQ. V dropped 3 bases and J dropped 0 bases, with 14 bases sitting between them. The CDR3 is 16 residues long. The CDR3 sequence: CASSSTGFSSTDTQYF. The DNA for the CDR3 is TGCGCCAGCAGCTCGACAGGATTTTCTAGCACAGATACGCAGTATTTT.

This rearrangement joins TRBV18 to TRBJ1-5; the D is unclear. This CDR3 has 13 residues. The germline CDR1 and CDR2 sequences are KGHSH and LQKENI. Trimming shortened V by 1 base and J by 5 bases, and 6 bases separated the two germline ends. This CDR3 reads CASSPQPDQPQHF. CDR3 nucleotide sequence: TGTGCCAGCTCACCACAGCCTGATCAGCCCCAGCATTTT.

This clone appeared once. The V gene is TRBV11-2, the J gene TRBJ2-1, with TRBD2 matching over 7 bases. This CDR3 has 17 amino acids. Germline CDR1 is SGHAT and CDR2 is FQNNGV. The ends lost 0 bases at V and 8 bases at J; junction bases unmatched: 13. The CDR3 loop is CASSLDRWTSIHDEQFF. The CDR3 DNA follows: TGTGCCAGCAGCTTAGATCGTTGGACTAGTATTCACGATGAGCAGTTCTTC.

V gene TRBV5-4 combines with J gene TRBJ1-4; possibly TRBD1 for D (6 bases). CDR1 and CDR2 from the germline V gene are SGHNT and YYREEE (reference sequence). Trimming shortened V by 7 bases and J by 7 bases, and 20 bases separated the two germline ends. CDR3 length equals 15 residues. In nucleotides, the CDR3 is TGTGCCAGCGGGAGTATGGGGGGGCGCAGTGAAAAACTGTTTTTT. Amino acid sequence: CASGSMGGRSEKLFF.

The gene calls are TRBV5-6 and TRBJ2-7, with D tentatively TRBD2 (5 bases). This CDR3 spans 14 amino acids. Germline CDR1 and CDR2: SGHDT and YYEEEE. V lost 2 bases to trimming and J lost 2 bases, with 11 bases between them. CDR3 DNA sequence: TGTGCCAGCAGCTTTCGCGGGCCGGCCTACGAGCAGTACTTC. Amino acids: CASSFRGPAYEQYF.

The CDR3 DNA is TGTGCCAGCAGCGTAGGGACTGGGAGCTCCTACAATGAGCAGTTCTTC. Protein: CASSVGTGSSYNEQFF. V and J are TRBV9 and TRBJ2-1; D possibly corresponds to TRBD2 (5 bases). Looked up from germline, CDR1 is SGDLS and CDR2 is YYNGEE. The CDR3 extends over 16 amino acids. V was cut by 0 bases and J by 0 bases, with 10 bases left in between.